This T cell receptor (beta chain) comes out of a study of blood T cell repertoires in COVID-19. CDR1 SEHNR and CDR2 FQNEAQ come from the germline V gene (reference sequence). CDR3 size: 15 residues. Trimming at V came to 1 base and at J to 8 bases, leaving 9 bases not matched to a gene. Sequencing was performed with immunoSEQ multiplex PCR; in TCRdb, only in-frame clones are kept and a portion is missing. The table records about 130,000 clones, about four fifths of them present only once. The chain joins TRBV7-9 to TRBJ1-2; 8 bases fit TRBD1. The TCR originated in a woman older than 75 with acute or convalescent COVID-19. What was sequenced was peripheral blood. CDR3 in amino acids: CASSLVVTGAGGYTF. CDR3 bases: TGTGCCAGCAGCTTAGTCGTGACAGGGGCCGGAGGCTACACCTTC. The full variable domain, completed using reference TRBV7-9 and TRBJ1-2, is DTGVSQNPRHKITKRGQNVTFRCDPISEHNRLYWYRQTLGQGPEFLTYFQNEAQLEKSRLLSDRFSAERPKGSFSTLEIQRTEQGDSAMYLCASSLVVTGAGGYTFGSGTRLTVV.